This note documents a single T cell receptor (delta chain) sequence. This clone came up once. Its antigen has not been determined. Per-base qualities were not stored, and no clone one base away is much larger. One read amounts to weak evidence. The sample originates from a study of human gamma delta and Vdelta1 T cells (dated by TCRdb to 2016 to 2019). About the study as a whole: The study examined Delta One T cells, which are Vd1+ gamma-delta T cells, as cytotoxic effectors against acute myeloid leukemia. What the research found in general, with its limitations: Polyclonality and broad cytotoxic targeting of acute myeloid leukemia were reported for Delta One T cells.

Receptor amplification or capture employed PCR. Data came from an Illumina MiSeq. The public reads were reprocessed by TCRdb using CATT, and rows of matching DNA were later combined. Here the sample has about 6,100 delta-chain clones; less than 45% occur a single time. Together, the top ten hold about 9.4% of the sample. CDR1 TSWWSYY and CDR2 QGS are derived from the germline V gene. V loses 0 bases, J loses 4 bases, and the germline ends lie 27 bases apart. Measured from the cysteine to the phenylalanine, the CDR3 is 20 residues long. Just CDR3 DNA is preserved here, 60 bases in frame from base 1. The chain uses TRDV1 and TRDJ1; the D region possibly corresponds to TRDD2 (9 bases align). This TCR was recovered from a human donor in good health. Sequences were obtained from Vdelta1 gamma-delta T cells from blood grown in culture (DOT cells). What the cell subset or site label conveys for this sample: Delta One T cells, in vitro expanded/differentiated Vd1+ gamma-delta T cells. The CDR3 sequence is CALGELPKAFLLGYGDKLIF. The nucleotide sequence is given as TGTGCTCTTGGGGAACTCCCTAAGGCCTTCCTACTGGGATACGGCGATAAACTCATCTTT.